Listed below are T cell receptor beta chains from one sample, sequenced in a study of shared clonotypes between healthy human individuals. Measured with immunoSEQ multiplex PCR; TCRdb has only the in-frame clones, and not every one. This sample has roughly 1,500,000 clones, with 98% found just once. The sequencing sample was made of naive CD4+ T cells sorted from blood. The receptors derive from a man younger than 45 in good health. CDR3s include the opening cysteine and the closing phenylalanine or tryptophan. A D gene is named only where the DNA matches it firmly.

d_gene: TRBD2; j_gene: TRBJ2-7; v_gene: TRBV9; len: 15; CDR3nt: TGTGCCAGCAGCCGGACTAGCGGGAGTTCCTACGAGCAGTACTTC; CDR3aa: CASSRTSGSSYEQYF
d_gene: .; j_gene: TRBJ2-5; v_gene: TRBV29-1; len: 12; CDR3nt: TGCAGCGTTAGCCAGGGGCAAGAGACCCAGTACTTC; CDR3aa: CSVSQGQETQYF
d_gene: .; j_gene: TRBJ2-3; v_gene: TRBV7-2; len: 16; CDR3nt: TGTGCCAGCAGCTTCCCACGGGGCTTTAGCACAGATACGCAGTATTTT; CDR3aa: CASSFPRGFSTDTQYF
d_gene: .; j_gene: TRBJ2-3; v_gene: TRBV10-2; len: 14; CDR3nt: TGCGCCAGCACTCCAGGGGGACTAACAGATACGCAGTATTTT; CDR3aa: CASTPGGLTDTQYF
d_gene: TRBD1; j_gene: TRBJ1-2; v_gene: TRBV25-1; len: 15; CDR3nt: TGTGCCAGCAGTGCCCGACAGGGGACTAACTATGGCTACACCTTC; CDR3aa: CASSARQGTNYGYTF
d_gene: .; j_gene: TRBJ2-7; v_gene: TRBV5-1; len: 15; CDR3nt: TGCGCCAGCAGCTTGGCCGGGACCCCAAATCGCGAGCAGTACTTC; CDR3aa: CASSLAGTPNREQYF
d_gene: .; j_gene: TRBJ2-3; v_gene: TRBV18; len: 13; CDR3nt: TGTGCCAGCTCACCGGGTAGCACAGATACGCAGTATTTT; CDR3aa: CASSPGSTDTQYF
d_gene: .; j_gene: TRBJ2-3; v_gene: TRBV28; len: 15; CDR3nt: TGTGCCATCAGAGGGACGGGATTGGGCACAGATACGCAGTATTTT; CDR3aa: CAIRGTGLGTDTQYF
d_gene: .; j_gene: TRBJ1-5; v_gene: TRBV25-1; len: 16; CDR3nt: TGTGCCAGCAGTGAATCGGGGCCGGGGGGCGATCAGCCCCAGCATTTT; CDR3aa: CASSESGPGGDQPQHF
d_gene: .; j_gene: TRBJ1-5; v_gene: TRBV5-6; len: 15; CDR3nt: TGTGCCAGCAGCTTTTTAAAAGGTAGCAATCAGCCCCAGCATTTT; CDR3aa: CASSFLKGSNQPQHF
d_gene: .; j_gene: TRBJ2-6; v_gene: TRBV5-6; len: 16; CDR3nt: TGTGCCAGCAGCCTACTTAGGGTGTCTGGGGCCAACGTCCTGACTTTC; CDR3aa: CASSLLRVSGANVLTF
d_gene: .; j_gene: TRBJ2-7; v_gene: TRBV18; len: 14; CDR3nt: TGTGCCAGCTCACCAAGCGGTCCATCGGGCGAGCAGTACTTC; CDR3aa: CASSPSGPSGEQYF
d_gene: .; j_gene: TRBJ2-7; v_gene: TRBV5-1; len: 12; CDR3nt: TGCGCCAGCAGCTTGGAAGGTTACGAGCAGTACTTC; CDR3aa: CASSLEGYEQYF
d_gene: TRBD2; j_gene: TRBJ2-1; v_gene: TRBV7-9; len: 16; CDR3nt: TGTGCCAGCAGCTTCGGACTAGCGGGAGGGACAAATGAGCAGTTCTTC; CDR3aa: CASSFGLAGGTNEQFF
d_gene: .; j_gene: TRBJ1-1; v_gene: TRBV7-6; len: 14; CDR3nt: TGTGCCAGCAGCTCGACCCGGGGGAACGGTGAAGCTTTCTTT; CDR3aa: CASSSTRGNGEAFF
d_gene: .; j_gene: TRBJ2-1; v_gene: TRBV28; len: 14; CDR3nt: TGTGCCAGCAGTTTGCCTCGTCGAGGCAATGAGCAGTTCTTC; CDR3aa: CASSLPRRGNEQFF
d_gene: .; j_gene: TRBJ1-2; v_gene: TRBV7-8; len: 13; CDR3nt: TGTGCCAGCAGCAGGGACCATAACTATGGCTACACCTTC; CDR3aa: CASSRDHNYGYTF
d_gene: .; j_gene: TRBJ2-7; v_gene: TRBV28; len: 12; CDR3nt: TGTGCCAGCAGTTTGAGGTTCTACGAGCAGTACTTC; CDR3aa: CASSLRFYEQYF
d_gene: .; j_gene: TRBJ2-1; v_gene: TRBV7-9; len: 14; CDR3nt: TGTGCCAGCAGCTCTCAGGGGATGGACAATGAGCAGTTCTTC; CDR3aa: CASSSQGMDNEQFF
d_gene: .; j_gene: TRBJ2-1; v_gene: TRBV9; len: 14; CDR3nt: TGTGCCAGCAGCGTTTCGACAAGATCCAATGAGCAGTTCTTC; CDR3aa: CASSVSTRSNEQFF
d_gene: TRBD1; j_gene: TRBJ2-5; v_gene: TRBV28; len: 18; CDR3nt: TGTGCCAGCAGTTTTTACTGGACAGGGGGGAACTATCAAGAGACCCAGTACTTC; CDR3aa: CASSFYWTGGNYQETQYF
d_gene: TRBD2; j_gene: TRBJ2-3; v_gene: TRBV5-1; len: 16; CDR3nt: TGCGCCAGCAGCCCCCTACCTAGCGGGAGTCCTTATACGCAGTATTTT; CDR3aa: CASSPLPSGSPYTQYF
d_gene: TRBD2; j_gene: TRBJ2-7; v_gene: TRBV19; len: 15; CDR3nt: TGTGCCAGTAGTATTCGGCGGGGGGGCTCCTACGAGCAGTACTTC; CDR3aa: CASSIRRGGSYEQYF
d_gene: .; j_gene: TRBJ2-7; v_gene: TRBV5-4; len: 15; CDR3nt: TGTGCCAGCAGCTTGGGACGGGGCATCCGCTACGAGCAGTACTTC; CDR3aa: CASSLGRGIRYEQYF